The following is a T cell receptor (beta chain) sequence with its context. Profiled with immunoSEQ multiplex PCR; TCRdb holds only in-frame clones, not every one. The sample lists fewer than 120,000 clones; 82% were seen once. This entry comes from a study of blood T cell repertoires in COVID-19. The sample was peripheral blood. This TCR came from a woman aged 55-69 years with acute or convalescent COVID-19.

CDR3 protein: CAWSPGRENHYGYTF. In nucleotides, the CDR3 is TGTGCCTGGAGTCCCGGACGGGAAAATCACTATGGCTACACCTTC. V gene TRBV30 combines with J gene TRBJ1-2; no reliable D call. V lost 2 bases, J lost 3 bases, and 16 bases lay in between. Per germline, CDR1 GTSNPN and CDR2 SVGIG (reference sequence). The length of the CDR3 is 15 residues.